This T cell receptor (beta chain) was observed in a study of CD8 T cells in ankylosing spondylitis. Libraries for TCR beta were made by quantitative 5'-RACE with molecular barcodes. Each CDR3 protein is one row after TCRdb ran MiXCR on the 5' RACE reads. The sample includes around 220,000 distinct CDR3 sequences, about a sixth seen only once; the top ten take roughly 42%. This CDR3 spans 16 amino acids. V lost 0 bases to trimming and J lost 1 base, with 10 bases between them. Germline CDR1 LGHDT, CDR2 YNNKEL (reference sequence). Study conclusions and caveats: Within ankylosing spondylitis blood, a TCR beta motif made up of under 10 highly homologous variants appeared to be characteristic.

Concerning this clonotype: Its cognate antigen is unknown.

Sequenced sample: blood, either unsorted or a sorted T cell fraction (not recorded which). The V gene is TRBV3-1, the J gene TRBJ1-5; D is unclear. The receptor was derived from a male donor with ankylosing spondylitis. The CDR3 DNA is TGTGCCAGCAGCCAAGAAGAAGGCTTAAGCAATCAGCCCCAGCATTTT. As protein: CASSQEEGLSNQPQHF.